This T cell receptor beta chain was found in a study of T-cell memory formation after mild COVID-19. V was clipped by 4 bases and J by 4 bases, with 14 bases between them. CDR3 length equals 14 residues. The germline gives CDR1 SGHTA, CDR2 FQGNSA. TCRdb independently ran MiXCR on the 5' RACE reads; one entry per CDR3 protein. The sample lists 350,000 to 450,000 distinct CDR3 sequences, 20% to 25% occurring once. J is TRBJ2-7 and V is TRBV7-2; tentative D call: TRBD2 (5 bases). Input material: PBMCs or a T cell subset sorted from them (not recorded which). The clonotype was recovered from an adult woman who had mild COVID-19 (a few samples of this study predate the infection). Cell type and time point are not known. The CDR3 loop is CASSSYSDPYEQYF. As DNA, the CDR3 is TGTGCCAGCAGCTCATATAGCGACCCTTACGAGCAGTACTTC.